The 24 T cell receptor beta chains given below trace back to one sample, sequenced in a study of response to subunit inactivated influenza vaccine. TCRdb called the RT-PCR reads again in MiXCR, with one record for every CDR3 protein. The sample comprises 600,000 to 700,000 distinct CDR3 sequences, about 15% of which are singletons, and 7.6% rests with the top ten. Sequenced here: PBMCs from blood, sampled about 14 days before vaccination. Every receptor here comes from a man between 45 and 60 years old who received an inactivated influenza vaccine.

This clonotype was found a few times. This chain joins TRBV9 and TRBJ1-6; no reliable D call. The CDR3 extends over 14 amino acids. Germline V gives CDR1 SGDLS, CDR2 YYNGEE. V shed 2 bases and J shed 10 bases, with 13 bases lying between them. CDR3 nucleotide sequence: TGTGCCAGCAGCGTCGACACAACCAAGTCACCCCTCCACTTT. Translated: CASSVDTTKSPLHF.

V usage is TRBV5-1 and J usage is TRBJ2-3; D remains unclear. The germline CDR1 and CDR2 sequences are SGHRS and YFSETQ. The CDR3 covers 8 residues. V gave up 4 bases and J gave up 12 bases, with 3 bases separating them. CDR3 in DNA: TGCGCCAGCAGCACCCAGTATTTT. Encoded protein: CASSTQYF.

The gene calls are TRBV29-1 and TRBJ2-7, with D possibly being TRBD2 (7 bases). The germline V gene has CDR1 SQVTM and CDR2 ANQGSEA. With 7 bases removed from V and 4 bases from J, the gap between germline ends came to 11 bases. The CDR3 spans 11 residues. CDR3 region: CSGGGPYEQYF. CDR3 nucleotides: TGCAGCGGGGGGGGCCCGTACGAGCAGTACTTC.

This clonotype was recorded only once. The V gene is TRBV11-1, the J gene TRBJ2-7; TRBD2 is a possible D gene (5 bases). The germline gives CDR1 SGHAT, CDR2 FQDESV (reference sequence). V dropped 5 bases and J dropped 0 bases, with 23 bases sitting between them. This CDR3 comprises 18 residues. The CDR3 DNA reads as TGTGCCAGCAGCCCGCCCCTCGGCGCTAGCCTTACCTCCTACGAGCAGTACTTC. Residues: CASSPPLGASLTSYEQYF.

This clonotype showed up just a few times. The rearrangement uses TRBV4-3 and TRBJ2-3; maybe TRBD2 (5 bases). Trimming removed 5 bases at V and 1 base at J, with 13 bases between. In germline, CDR1 is LGHNA, CDR2 YSLEER. CDR3 size: 15 residues. The CDR3 is CASSEGPWGTDTQYF. The CDR3 DNA reads TGCGCCAGCAGCGAGGGCCCTTGGGGCACAGATACGCAGTATTTT.

Only a few counts were recorded for this clonotype. The CDR3: CASKIGGMGTDTQYF. Here the CDR3 DNA reads TGTGCCAGCAAAATAGGGGGCATGGGCACAGATACGCAGTATTTT. V gene TRBV2 combines with J gene TRBJ2-3; 7 nucleotides align to TRBD1. The CDR3 covers 15 residues. Germline CDR1 and CDR2: SNHLY and FYNNEI. With V trimmed by 7 bases and J by 1 base, 8 bases remained unmatched.

This clonotype was counted many times. V usage is TRBV15 and J usage is TRBJ2-5; D unresolved. V shed 0 bases and J shed 13 bases, with 12 bases lying between them. This CDR3 comprises 12 residues. Germline loops: CDR1 LNHNV, CDR2 YYDKDF (reference sequence). The CDR3 nucleotides are TGTGCCACCAGCAGAGATCCCGAGCTCCCGTACTTC. Translated, it gives CATSRDPELPYF.

A few counts support this clonotype. The V gene is TRBV5-1, the J gene TRBJ2-1; TRBD2 agrees at 12 bases. V dropped 5 bases and J dropped 6; count of bases not matched to a gene: 9. This CDR3 is built from 16 residues. Germline values: CDR1 SGHRS, CDR2 YFSETQ. CDR3 region: CASSLLASGRANEQFF. In DNA, the CDR3 is TGCGCCAGCAGTCTTCTGGCTAGCGGGAGGGCCAATGAGCAGTTCTTC.

This clonotype was detected only a few times. This chain joins TRBV7-6 and TRBJ2-3, with D possibly being TRBD2 (5 bases). Per germline, CDR1 SGHVS and CDR2 FNYEAQ. This CDR3 region has 15 residues. Trimming removed 2 bases at V and 0 bases at J, with 9 bases between. In DNA form, the CDR3 reads TGTGCCAGCAGCTTAATAGCGTCTAGCACAGATACGCAGTATTTT. Amino acids: CASSLIASSTDTQYF.

This clonotype was counted at least ten times. V gene TRBV27 combines with J gene TRBJ2-3; 11 positions agree with TRBD2. The germline CDR1 and CDR2 sequences are MNHEY and SMNVEV (reference sequence). V was pared by 7 bases and J by 2 bases, with 5 bases of the junction left unmatched. This CDR3 contains 15 residues. CDR3 nucleotides: TGTGCCAGCACGACTAGCGGGGACCTCACAGATACGCAGTATTTT. Translation gives CASTTSGDLTDTQYF.

This chain links TRBV2 with TRBJ1-6, with D uncertain. V dropped 2 bases and J dropped 3 bases, with 5 bases sitting between them. From germline, CDR1 is SNHLY and CDR2 FYNNEI. The CDR3 runs to 14 residues. The CDR3 here is CASSERVYNSPLHF. CDR3 nucleotides: TGTGCCAGCAGTGAACGGGTCTATAATTCACCCCTCCACTTT.

This clonotype was counted between two and nine times. CDR3 DNA sequence: TGCGCCAGCAGCCTTACACCCGCCACAGCGATGAACACTGAAGCTTTCTTT. This gives the protein CASSLTPATAMNTEAFF. The chain uses TRBV4-1 and TRBJ1-1; D uncertain. Trimming shortened V by 4 bases and J by 0 bases, and 18 bases separated the two germline ends. The V gene's germline CDR1 is MGHRA and CDR2 YSYEKL. This CDR3 has 17 amino acids.

V and J are TRBV20-1 and TRBJ1-1; no clear D. This CDR3 region has 12 residues. Germline V gives CDR1 DFQATT, CDR2 SNEGSKA (reference sequence). The V and J ends lost 0 bases and 3 bases respectively, with 5 bases between them. The CDR3, as DNA: TGCAGTGCTAGAGAAGTAGACACTGAAGCTTTCTTT. It translates to CSAREVDTEAFF.

This clonotype was counted between two and nine times. The CDR3 region has the DNA TGTGCCAGCAGAACCATATTAACATCCGGGACAACTAACTACGAGCAGTACTTC. This sequence encodes CASRTILTSGTTNYEQYF. The chain combines TRBV2 with TRBJ2-7, with D perhaps matching TRBD1 (6 bases). From germline, CDR1 is SNHLY and CDR2 FYNNEI. The germline V and J ends were trimmed by 6 bases and 3 bases, with 27 bases remaining between them. The CDR3 is made up of 18 amino acids. Full variable domain (rest looked up from reference TRBV2 and TRBJ2-7): EPEVTQTPSHQVTQMGQEVILRCVPISNHLYFYWYRQILGQKVEFLVSFYNNEISEKSEIFDDQFSVERPDGSNFTLKIRSTKLEDSAMYFCASRTILTSGTTNYEQYFGPGTRLTVT.

This clonotype occurred a few times. The CDR3 loop reads CASSYQSSGNTIYF. The CDR3 DNA reads as TGTGCCAGCAGTTACCAGAGCTCTGGAAACACCATATATTTT. The chain carries TRBV12-3 or TRBV12-4 and TRBJ1-3; D unresolved. The CDR3 length is 14 residues. Trimming left V 4 bases short and J 0 bases short, with 7 bases between.

The chain recombines TRBV12-3 or TRBV12-4 with TRBJ1-1; tentatively, D is TRBD1 (5 bases). Trimming shortened V by 1 base and J by 11 bases, and 11 bases separated the two germline ends. CDR3 length: 12 residues. CDR3 in DNA: TGTGCCAGCAGTTTAGATGGGGCTAAGGCTTTCTTT. Protein sequence: CASSLDGAKAFF.

This chain uses TRBV6-2 or TRBV6-3 with TRBJ2-1; D may be TRBD1 or TRBD2 (5 bases each). With 2 bases removed from V and 7 bases from J, the gap between germline ends came to 12 bases. The V gene's germline CDR1 is MNHEY and CDR2 SVGEGT. The CDR3 covers 14 residues. CDR3 sequence: CASSYGQGANEQFF. The DNA of the CDR3 is TGTGCCAGCAGTTACGGGCAGGGAGCGAATGAGCAGTTCTTC.

CDR3 in amino acids: CASSAGQGKNQPQHF. In DNA, the CDR3 is TGTGCCAGCAGTGCGGGACAGGGTAAGAATCAGCCCCAGCATTTT. The gene calls are TRBV12-3 or TRBV12-4 and TRBJ1-5; 9 nucleotides line up with TRBD1. This CDR3 is built from 15 residues. V shed 5 bases and J 4 bases; nucleotides not matched to a gene: 6.

The chain has TRBV20-1 and TRBJ2-1; 11 bases are a match to TRBD2. This CDR3 has 13 residues. J was trimmed by 6 bases and V by 6 bases; bases with no gene match: 4. The germline CDR1 and CDR2 sequences are DFQATT and SNEGSKA (reference sequence). This CDR3 is CSALSGRANEQFF. DNA of the CDR3: TGCAGTGCCCTTAGCGGGAGGGCCAATGAGCAGTTCTTC.

The gene calls are TRBV29-1 and TRBJ1-2; D gene ambiguous. Germline CDR1 is SQVTM and CDR2 is ANQGSEA. This CDR3 spans 11 amino acids. The V and J ends lost 4 bases and 5 bases respectively, with 8 bases between them. CDR3 loop: CSVADGYGYTF. The CDR3, as DNA: TGCAGCGTTGCAGACGGGTATGGCTACACCTTC.

The gene calls are TRBV4-3 and TRBJ1-6; TRBD1 agrees at 9 bases. Germline assignment: CDR1 LGHNA and CDR2 YSLEER. The CDR3 runs to 17 residues. Germline trimming cut 0 bases from V and 7 bases from J; bases unmatched to any gene: 7. The CDR3 DNA reads TGCGCCAGCAGCCAAGAATTCGTCACAGGGGGCAATTCACCCCTCCACTTT. Its protein product is CASSQEFVTGGNSPLHF.

The chain uses TRBV4-3 and TRBJ2-5; 8 bases align to TRBD2. The CDR3 is 16 residues long. CDR1 and CDR2 (germline): LGHNA, YSLEER. J was trimmed by 1 base and V by 1 base; bases with no gene match: 5. As DNA, the CDR3 is TGCGCCAGCAGCCAAGCCGGGACTAGAGGCCAAGAGACCCAGTACTTC. It codes for CASSQAGTRGQETQYF.

This clonotype has more than one count but fewer than ten. CDR3 amino acids: CASASGRTSTDTQYF. For the CDR3, the DNA is TGTGCCAGCGCTAGCGGGAGGACTAGCACAGATACGCAGTATTTT. The chain is built from TRBV28 and TRBJ2-3, with TRBD2 matching 11 bases. Germline V gives CDR1 MDHEN, CDR2 SYDVKM. V was pared by 8 bases and J by 0 bases, with 4 bases of the junction left unmatched. This CDR3 region has 15 residues. Full variable domain (remainder filled in from reference TRBV28 and TRBJ2-3): DVKVTQSSRYLVKRTGEKVFLECVQDMDHENMFWYRQDPGLGLRLIYFSYDVKMKEKGDIPEGYSVSREKKERFSLILESASTNQTSMYLCASASGRTSTDTQYFGPGTRLTVL.

The chain has TRBV7-9 and TRBJ2-5, with D unclear. The V end was cut by 5 bases, the J end by 3 bases, with 10 bases between. CDR1 and CDR2 from the germline V gene are SEHNR and FQNEAQ (reference sequence). This CDR3 has 13 amino acids. In nucleotides, the CDR3 is TGTGCCAGCAGCGTCGGCCCCAAAGAGACCCAGTACTTC. As protein: CASSVGPKETQYF.